This TCR beta chain was captured by sequencing in a study of T cells in women clearing cervical HPV infection. Study in general: Only a few women had HLA typing results available.

Note on this clone: The read terminates 3 residues ahead of where the CDR3 ends, so the germline J gene completes it.

Per germline, CDR1 LNHDA and CDR2 SQIVND (reference sequence). The CDR3 loop spans 15 amino acids. With 2 bases removed from V and 1 base from J, the gap between germline ends came to 11 bases. TCRdb keeps only in-frame clones here, not all; method: immunoSEQ multiplex PCR. Recorded for this sample: around 22,000 clones. This sequence originates from a woman aged 18 to 75 with a cervical HPV16 infection that either progressed to CIN3+ or cleared (not recorded which). Material: blood buffy coat. The chain uses TRBV19 and TRBJ1-1, with D possibly being TRBD1 (5 bases). The part of the CDR3 DNA that was read is TGTGCCAGTAGTATAAAATGGGGCGCGAACACTGAA. Protein product: CASSIKWGANTE. The full CDR3 protein reads CASSIKWGANTEAFF.